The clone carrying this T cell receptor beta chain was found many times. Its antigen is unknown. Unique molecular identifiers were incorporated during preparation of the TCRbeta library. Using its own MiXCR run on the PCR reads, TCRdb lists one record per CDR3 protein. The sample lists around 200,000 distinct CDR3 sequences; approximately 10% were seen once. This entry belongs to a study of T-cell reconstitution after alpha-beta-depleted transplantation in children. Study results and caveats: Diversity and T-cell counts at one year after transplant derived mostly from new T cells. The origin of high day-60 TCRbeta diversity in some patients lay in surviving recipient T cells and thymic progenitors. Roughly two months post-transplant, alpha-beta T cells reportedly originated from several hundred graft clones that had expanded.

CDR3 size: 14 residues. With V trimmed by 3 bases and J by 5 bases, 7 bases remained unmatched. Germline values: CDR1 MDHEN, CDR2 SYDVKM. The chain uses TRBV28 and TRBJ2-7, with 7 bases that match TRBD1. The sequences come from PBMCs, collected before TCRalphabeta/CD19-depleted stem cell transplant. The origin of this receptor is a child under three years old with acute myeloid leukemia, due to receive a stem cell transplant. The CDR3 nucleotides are TGTGCCAGCAGTTTTACGGGTGACAGGGACGAGCAGTACTTC. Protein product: CASSFTGDRDEQYF.